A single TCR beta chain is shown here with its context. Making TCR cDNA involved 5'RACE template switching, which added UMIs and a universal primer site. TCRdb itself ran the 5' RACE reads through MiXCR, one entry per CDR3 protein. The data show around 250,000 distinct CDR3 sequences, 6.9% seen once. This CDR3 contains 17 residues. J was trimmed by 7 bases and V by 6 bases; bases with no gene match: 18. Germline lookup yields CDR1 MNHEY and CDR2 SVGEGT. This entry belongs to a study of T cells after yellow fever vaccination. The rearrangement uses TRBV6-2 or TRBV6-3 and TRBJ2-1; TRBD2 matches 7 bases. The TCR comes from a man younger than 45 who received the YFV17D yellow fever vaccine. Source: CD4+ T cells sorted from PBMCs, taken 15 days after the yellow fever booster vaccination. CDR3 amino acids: CASRHIVGLVLSNEQFF. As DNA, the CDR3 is TGTGCCAGCAGACATATAGTAGGACTAGTTTTGAGTAATGAGCAGTTCTTC.